This record looks at one T cell receptor (beta chain) sequence and its context. Its cognate antigen is unknown. Subsets of CD8+ T cells were each sorted in triplicate at 300,000 cells apiece. This entry comes from a study of CXCR3-negative and CXCR3-positive naive CD8 T cells. Points from the study as a whole: Hydrophobicity was higher for TRB CDR3s found in CXCR3-positive naive cells than in CXCR3-negative naive cells.

It was by 5' RACE with UMI labels that the TRB cDNA libraries were prepared. TCRdb processed the 5' RACE reads again and assigns one entry to each CDR3 protein, with no DNA. Its listing shows 100,000 or so distinct CDR3 sequences. This clonotype was sampled from a human donor in good health. Some clones in this sample may be carry-over from other donors' samples. Sequencing was carried out using naive CXCR3+ CD8+ T cells from blood. The subset was: CD45RO-CCR7+CD27+CD95- naive CD8+ T cells expressing CXCR3 (TNR3+).

CDR3 loop: CASNKVGGHGELFF. The chain has TRBV27 and TRBJ2-2; without DNA, the TCRdb call of TRBD1 cannot be checked. CDR3 size: 14 residues. The germline V gene encodes CDR1 MNHEY and CDR2 SMNVEV (reference sequence).